Listed here are 25 T cell receptor beta chains from one sample, sequenced in a study of T cells after yellow fever vaccination. One entry per CDR3 protein, called by TCRdb with MiXCR from the 5' RACE reads. The sample lists around 400,000 distinct CDR3 sequences; around a tenth were seen once. The sample in question was PBMCs, obtained on the day of the first yellow fever vaccination. The receptors come from a man younger than 35 who received the YFV17D yellow fever vaccine.

This clonotype has just one count. This sequence joins TRBV20-1 and TRBJ2-7; 11 bases match TRBD1. The CDR3 spans 13 residues. V was pared by 4 bases and J by 10 bases, with 9 bases of the junction left unmatched. Germline assignment: CDR1 DFQATT and CDR2 SNEGSKA (reference sequence). CDR3 sequence reads: CSAKFRTGGDQYF. Written as DNA, the CDR3 is TGCAGTGCTAAGTTCCGGACAGGGGGCGATCAGTACTTC.

The chain employs TRBV28 and TRBJ2-7; perhaps TRBD2 as D (6 bases). This CDR3 has 12 amino acids. V was cut by 2 bases and J by 6 bases, with 8 bases left in between. Germline V gene data show CDR1 as MDHEN and CDR2 as SYDVKM. DNA for the CDR3: TGTGCCAGCAGTTTAAAGGGAGGCGAGCAGTACGTC. Translated: CASSLKGGEQYV.

The chain has TRBV19 and TRBJ1-1; 7 bases line up with TRBD1. CDR1 and CDR2 from the germline V gene are LNHDA and SQIVND (reference sequence). V shed 3 bases, J shed 4 bases, and the junction held 8 bases outside the gene matches. The CDR3 extends over 15 amino acids. The CDR3 bases are TGTGCCAGTAGTATCCAGGGGGAAGTACGCACTGAAGCTTTCTTT. This translates into CASSIQGEVRTEAFF.

This chain uses TRBV12-3 or TRBV12-4 with TRBJ2-2; D is perhaps TRBD2 (5 bases). This CDR3 is 15 amino acids long. V lost 7 bases to trimming and J lost 5 bases, with 17 bases between them. CDR3 coding DNA: TGTGCCAGCACTTATCGCCTAGCTCGAACCGGGGAGCTGTTTTTT. It is translated as CASTYRLARTGELFF.

In this sample, this clonotype turned up many times. V and J are TRBV12-3 or TRBV12-4 and TRBJ1-5, with D perhaps matching TRBD1 (5 bases). Trimming took 4 bases from V and 4 from J, leaving 8 bases between them. The CDR3 runs to 13 residues. The CDR3, as DNA: TGTGCCAGCAGTTCCCGGGGGAATCAGCCCCAGCATTTT. It specifies CASSSRGNQPQHF.

This sequence joins TRBV12-3 or TRBV12-4 and TRBJ1-1, with TRBD1 identical over 8 bases. V lost 5 bases and J lost 5; bases outside the gene matches: 7. The CDR3 sequence is 14 residues long. The CDR3 region has the DNA TGTGCCAGCAGTCCTGACAGGGGTTGGACTGAAGCTTTCTTT. Translating gives CASSPDRGWTEAFF.

The chain links TRBV4-1 to TRBJ2-7; D uncertain. The CDR3 is 14 amino acids. Looked up from germline, CDR1 is MGHRA and CDR2 is YSYEKL. V was shortened by 1 base and J by 2 bases, with 9 bases between the two germline ends. The CDR3 DNA reads as TGCGCCAGCAGCCAAGCTCAGGCGACCTACGAGCAGTACTTC. This gives the protein CASSQAQATYEQYF.

This sequence joins TRBV5-4 and TRBJ1-3, with D unresolved. The germline V gene encodes CDR1 SGHNT and CDR2 YYREEE (reference sequence). The CDR3 contains 14 residues. V was pared by 0 bases and J by 2 bases, with 6 bases between. CDR3 sequence: CASSLVGPGNTIYF. CDR3 bases: TGTGCCAGCAGCTTGGTTGGTCCTGGAAACACCATATATTTT.

This rearrangement joins TRBV28 to TRBJ2-3; 8 bases agree with TRBD2. This CDR3 region has 15 residues. CDR1 is MDHEN, CDR2 SYDVKM, per germline. V was pared by 2 bases and J by 4 bases, with 5 bases of the junction left unmatched. The CDR3 is CASSLVGSGADTQYF. The CDR3 DNA is TGTGCCAGCAGTTTAGTGGGTAGCGGGGCAGATACGCAGTATTTT.

The rearrangement joins TRBV15 to TRBJ2-1; 12 bases are a match to TRBD2. This CDR3 comprises 15 residues. Germline loops: CDR1 LNHNV, CDR2 YYDKDF (reference sequence). The junction had 6 bases not matched to a gene; V was cut back by 5 bases and J by 7 bases. The CDR3 spells CATSFASGGANEQFF. As DNA, the CDR3 is TGTGCCACCAGCTTCGCTAGCGGGGGGGCGAATGAGCAGTTCTTC.

The chain links TRBV29-1 to TRBJ2-5, with D possibly matching TRBD2 (5 bases). CDR1 is SQVTM, CDR2 ANQGSEA, per germline. The CDR3 is 14 amino acids. Deletions cut 1 base from V and 2 bases from J, with 11 bases between. CDR3 residues: CSVEVNGIQETQYF. CDR3 bases: TGCAGCGTTGAAGTTAACGGGATACAAGAGACCCAGTACTTC.

The chain uses TRBV7-2 and TRBJ1-5, with TRBD1 as a possible D gene (6 bases). The length of the CDR3 is 14 residues. CDR1 and CDR2 from the germline V gene are SGHTA and FQGNSA. The V end lost 4 bases, the J end lost 4 bases, and 11 bases lay between the germline ends. CDR3 in DNA: TGTGCCAGCAGCTGGGGGGACACAAATCAGCCCCAGCATTTT. Its translation is CASSWGDTNQPQHF.

V and J are TRBV5-5 and TRBJ1-6; D possibly corresponds to TRBD1 (5 bases). Looked up from germline, CDR1 is SGHKS and CDR2 is YYEKEE (reference sequence). Trimming removed 4 bases at V and 6 bases at J, with 11 bases between. The CDR3 covers 14 residues. CDR3 region: CASSAKGRNSPLHF. CDR3 sequence (DNA): TGTGCCAGCAGCGCCAAGGGGCGTAATTCACCCCTCCACTTT.

The rearrangement links TRBV28 to TRBJ1-2; weak D call: TRBD1 (6 bases). V shed 9 bases and J shed 7 bases, with 27 bases lying between them. The germline CDR1 and CDR2 sequences are MDHEN and SYDVKM. This CDR3 is 16 amino acids long. The CDR3 bases are TGTGCCAGTATGACAGGTACGGCGGAGGCACGTCTTGGCTACACCTTC. Translation gives CASMTGTAEARLGYTF.

V and J are TRBV11-2 and TRBJ1-1; D is perhaps TRBD1 (5 bases). CDR3 length: 18 amino acids. Germline CDR1 SGHAT, CDR2 FQNNGV. The ends were cut back, 2 bases at V and 1 base at J, with 20 bases in the middle. In DNA, the CDR3 is TGTGCCAGCAGCTTAAATTTCGGGGCGAGGCGGGCGAACACTGAAGCTTTCTTT. Its protein product is CASSLNFGARRANTEAFF.

The V gene is TRBV6-1, the J gene TRBJ2-5; no clear D gene. V lost 6 bases, J lost 1 base, and 12 bases lay in between. The CDR3 covers 14 residues. The germline CDR1 and CDR2 sequences are MNHNS and SASEGT. CDR3: CASRNGGGQETQYF. The CDR3 nucleotides are TGTGCCAGCAGGAATGGTGGCGGCCAAGAGACCCAGTACTTC.

There are a few counts of this clonotype. The chain couples TRBV28 to TRBJ1-2; D is possibly TRBD1 (6 bases). V lost 5 bases, J lost 6 bases, and 16 bases lay in between. In germline, CDR1 is MDHEN, CDR2 SYDVKM. The CDR3 has 14 amino acids. For the CDR3, the DNA is TGTGCCAGCAGTCACTACGACAGGAGCCATGGCTACACCTTC. It encodes CASSHYDRSHGYTF.

This clonotype was observed at least ten times. V usage is TRBV6-1 and J usage is TRBJ2-1; D not resolved. This CDR3 spans 13 amino acids. The germline CDR1 and CDR2 sequences are MNHNS and SASEGT. With 6 bases removed from V and 0 bases from J, the gap between germline ends came to 6 bases. The CDR3 nucleotides read TGTGCCAGCAGATCAGGCTCCTACAATGAGCAGTTCTTC. Translating it yields CASRSGSYNEQFF.

This clonotype was seen a handful of times. J is TRBJ1-1 and V is TRBV12-3 or TRBV12-4, with no clear D. The germline V and J ends were trimmed by 5 bases and 2 bases, with 18 bases remaining between them. The CDR3 is 16 amino acids. The CDR3, as DNA: TGTGCCAGCAGTCTCTCCACGGCGCCGGGTAACACTGAAGCTTTCTTT. It yields the protein CASSLSTAPGNTEAFF.

This clonotype occurred a few times. This rearrangement joins TRBV7-2 to TRBJ2-7; D perhaps matches TRBD1 (5 bases). Germline lookup yields CDR1 SGHTA and CDR2 FQGNSA. The CDR3 consists of 16 residues. V was trimmed by 2 bases and J by 0 bases, leaving 14 bases between them. CDR3 region: CASSLSNRHTSYEQYV. Written as DNA, the CDR3 is TGTGCCAGCAGCTTATCCAACAGGCATACCTCCTACGAGCAGTACGTC.

This clonotype has only a few counts. V is TRBV10-3 and J is TRBJ1-6; tentative D call: TRBD1 (5 bases). Germline V gene data show CDR1 as ENHRY and CDR2 as SYGVKD. Trimming took off 3 bases at V and 9 bases at J, with 18 bases between the two ends. This CDR3 comprises 16 residues. This CDR3 reads CAISDSVVGVGSPLHF. Here the CDR3 DNA reads TGTGCCATCAGTGATTCCGTCGTGGGGGTGGGTTCACCCCTCCACTTT.

The chain recombines TRBV5-1 with TRBJ2-3; D may be TRBD2 (6 bases). In germline, CDR1 is SGHRS, CDR2 YFSETQ. Trimming stripped 1 base from V and 6 bases from J, with 15 bases between. The CDR3 length is 15 residues. As DNA, the CDR3 is TGCGCCAGCAGCTTGTCGGGGTCACGGGAGGATACGCAGTATTTT. This encodes CASSLSGSREDTQYF.

This chain links TRBV4-1 with TRBJ1-6; possibly TRBD1 for D (6 bases). The CDR3 is 20 residues long. Between the trimmed V and J ends, which lost 1 base and 7 bases, there was a span of 26 bases. CDR1 MGHRA and CDR2 YSYEKL come from the germline V gene. The CDR3 sequence is CASSQVPRDIDSRGNSPLHF. CDR3 DNA sequence: TGCGCCAGCAGCCAAGTCCCCCGGGACATAGACAGTCGGGGGAATTCACCCCTCCACTTT.

V usage is TRBV25-1 and J usage is TRBJ1-4, with a weak D call TRBD1 (6 bases). V was trimmed by 4 bases and J by 4 bases, leaving 10 bases between them. CDR1 is MGHDK and CDR2 is SYGVNS in the germline V gene. The CDR3 has 14 residues. CDR3 nucleotides: TGTGCCAGCAGTGGGGGGACACGTAATGAAAAACTGTTTTTT. Amino acid sequence: CASSGGTRNEKLFF.

The chain has TRBV7-3 and TRBJ2-1, with a weak D call TRBD1 (6 bases). CDR1 is SGHTA, CDR2 FQGTGA, per germline. The V and J ends lost 2 bases and 5 bases respectively, with 13 bases between them. CDR3 length equals 15 residues. The CDR3 is CASSLGQGGDNEQFF. CDR3 DNA sequence: TGTGCCAGCAGCTTAGGCCAAGGGGGTGACAATGAGCAGTTCTTC.